The text below deals with one TCR beta chain. What it binds is not known. This sample stems from a study of cytomegalovirus exposure and HLA in healthy donors. On the study more broadly: Of a few hundred genotyped donors, about 80% clustered with self-reported Caucasian donors.

Germline V lookup: CDR1 MDHEN, CDR2 SYDVKM. V was clipped by 4 bases and J by 3 bases, with 12 bases between them. This CDR3 comprises 15 residues. The PCR made use of 60 Vbeta and 13 Jbeta primers. Profiling relied on immunoSEQ multiplex PCR, and the TCRdb table lists in-frame clones only, not all of them. The sample comprises 150,000 to 200,000 clones, 60% to 85% of which are singletons, and 2.2% rests with the top ten. Broader study findings: The study listed roughly 160 cytomegalovirus-associated TCR beta chains. Accurate prediction of HLA-A and HLA-B alleles (for most subjects) was reportedly achieved from TCR beta sequences.

Participants comprised healthy donors of bone marrow. The source material was PBMCs. The chain uses TRBV28 and TRBJ2-2; D may be TRBD1 (5 bases). The source is a man aged 50-59 years in good health and CMV-seropositive. The CDR3 protein is CASSSTGRDTGELFF. CDR3 coding DNA: TGTGCCAGCAGTTCAACAGGAAGGGACACCGGGGAGCTGTTTTTT.